This T cell receptor (beta chain) was observed in a study of shared clonotypes between healthy human individuals. The CDR3 contains 15 residues. The germline V and J ends were trimmed by 2 bases and 4 bases, with 15 bases remaining between them. From germline, CDR1 is SGHTS and CDR2 YDEGEE. CD45RO-negative, CCR7-positively selected cells formed the naive CD8 fraction, excluding terminally differentiated effector memory CD45RA+ cells. TCRdb's table, derived via immunoSEQ multiplex PCR, lists solely in-frame clones and lacks some. The table records 2 million to 2.5 million clones, about 95% of them present only once.

The TCR comes from a man between 18 and 29 years old in good health. The chain links TRBV5-8 to TRBJ1-1; D may be TRBD1 (5 bases). The material sequenced was naive CD8+ T cells sorted from blood. The CDR3 sequence is CASSFNYQGFTEAFF. CDR3 bases: TGTGCCAGCAGCTTTAATTACCAGGGATTCACTGAAGCTTTCTTT.